This TCR beta chain emerged from a study of blood T cell repertoires in COVID-19. Turning to the study itself: The cDNA or gDNA used as material had been derived from T cells, B-cell-depleted T cells, or PBMCs.

CDR1 is SEHNR, CDR2 FQNEAQ, per germline (reference sequence). CDR3 length: 12 amino acids. Trimming shortened V by 2 bases and J by 7 bases, and 8 bases separated the two germline ends. TCRdb's copy holds only in-frame clones and misses some; the assay was immunoSEQ multiplex PCR. There are approximately 160,000 clones in the sample; 85% to 95% occur only once, and 1.5% to 2.5% lies in the top ten. This clonotype was obtained from a woman aged 60-75 years with COVID-19, enrolled during active disease. Material: peripheral blood. The chain links TRBV7-9 to TRBJ1-1; D is perhaps TRBD1 (5 bases). The CDR3 DNA is TGTGCCAGCAGCTTATCCACAGGTGAAGCTTTCTTT. Its protein is CASSLSTGEAFF.